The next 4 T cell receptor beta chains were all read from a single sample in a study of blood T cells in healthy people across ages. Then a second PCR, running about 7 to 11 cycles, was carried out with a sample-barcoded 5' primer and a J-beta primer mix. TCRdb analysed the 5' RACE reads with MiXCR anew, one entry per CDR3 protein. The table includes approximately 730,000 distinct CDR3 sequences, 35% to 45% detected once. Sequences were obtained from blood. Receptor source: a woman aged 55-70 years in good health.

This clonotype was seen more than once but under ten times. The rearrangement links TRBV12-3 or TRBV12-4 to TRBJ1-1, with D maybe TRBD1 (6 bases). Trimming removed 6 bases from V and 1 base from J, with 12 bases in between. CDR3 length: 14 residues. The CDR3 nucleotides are TGTGCCAGCAGCCGAAGGGACACGAACACTGAAGCTTTCTTT. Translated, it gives CASSRRDTNTEAFF.

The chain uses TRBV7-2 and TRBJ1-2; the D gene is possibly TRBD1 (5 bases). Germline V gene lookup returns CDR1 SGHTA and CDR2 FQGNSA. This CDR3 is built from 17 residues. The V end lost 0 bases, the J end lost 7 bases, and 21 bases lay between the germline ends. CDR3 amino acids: CASSLAATGGTGSGYTF. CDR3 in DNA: TGTGCCAGCAGCTTAGCAGCTACTGGGGGGACGGGGAGTGGCTACACCTTC.

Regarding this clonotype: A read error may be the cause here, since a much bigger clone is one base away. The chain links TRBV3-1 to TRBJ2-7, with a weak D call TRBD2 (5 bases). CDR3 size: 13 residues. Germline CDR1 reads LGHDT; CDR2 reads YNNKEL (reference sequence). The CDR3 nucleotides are TGTGCCATCAGCCAAGAAAGCGGCGCCAAGGAGTACTTC. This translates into CAISQESGAKEYF.

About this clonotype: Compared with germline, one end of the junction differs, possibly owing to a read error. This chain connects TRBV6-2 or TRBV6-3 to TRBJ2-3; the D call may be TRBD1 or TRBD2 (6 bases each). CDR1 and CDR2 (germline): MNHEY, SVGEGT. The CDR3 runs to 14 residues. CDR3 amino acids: CAGSYRLGGDTQYF. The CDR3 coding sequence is TGTGCCGGCAGTTACCGACTAGGGGGAGATACGCAGTATTTT.